The TCR beta chain described here comes from a study of patients and donors after allogeneic stem cell transplantation. The CDR3 consists of 14 residues. V lost 8 bases and J 4 bases, leaving 16 bases between the germline ends. Looked up from germline, CDR1 is MNHNY and CDR2 is SVGAGI (reference sequence). TCRdb re-derived calls from the RT-PCR reads in MiXCR, one entry per CDR3 protein. The sample has roughly 190,000 distinct CDR3 sequences; 41% are singletons. This clonotype has only one observation. Sequences were obtained from blood, either unsorted or a sorted T cell fraction (not recorded which). This receptor was identified in a human donor who was either an allogeneic HSCT recipient or a stem cell or donor lymphocyte infusion donor (not recorded which). It is not recorded whose cells these are; they may come from a transplant donor. The rearrangement links TRBV6-6 to TRBJ2-3, with a possible D match to TRBD2 (6 bases). The CDR3 bases are TGTGCCAGCCAGCAGCGCGGGGCATCAGATACGCAGTATTTT. The encoded protein is CASQQRGASDTQYF.